At least ten counts were recorded for the clone carrying this TCR beta chain. Its antigen is still unknown. Co-extraction of RNA and DNA was performed on about 19-30 mg of unsorted bulk tissue. The patients had histopathologically diagnosed primary liver carcinoma, and their disease was treated by surgical resection. The patients carried chronic HBV infection and had received no treatment. cDNA specific to TCR beta was made from 500 ng of total RNA, with a constant-region primer employed for priming. The TCR beta library was amplified through three nested multiplex PCR rounds in a modified ARM-PCR procedure. From the multiplex PCR reads, TCRdb called clonotypes with MiXCR, one entry per CDR3 protein. The sample lists about 120,000 distinct CDR3 sequences, about 59% occurring once. The data were obtained in a study of tumor-infiltrating lymphocytes in primary liver carcinoma. Study-wide findings and caveats: Overlap in tumor-adjacent and tumor-blood pairs fell below that of tumor region pairs. Tumors had a top-250-clone fraction that was significantly higher than blood (p = 0.039).

The specimen sequenced was liver tumor tissue from sampling region 1. Specified subset: tumor region T1, superior pole. This TCR derives from a woman aged 60-75 years with primary liver carcinoma and hepatitis B virus infection.

CDR3 nucleotide sequence: TGTGCCAGCAGCCAAGAATTTCTTGCGGCATCCTACGAGCAGTACTTC. Its protein is CASSQEFLAASYEQYF. V is TRBV4-2 and J is TRBJ2-7, with D unresolved. The CDR3 totals 16 residues. Germline loops: CDR1 LGHNA, CDR2 YNFKEQ. The germline V and J ends were trimmed by 0 bases and 1 base, with 13 bases remaining between them.